Listed below are T cell receptor beta chains from one sample, sequenced in a study of shared clonotypes between healthy human individuals. The table came from immunoSEQ multiplex PCR; TCRdb's copy has only in-frame clones and leaves some out. Seen here are some 650,000 clones, 95% to 98% observed once, and the top ten hold about 0.057%. The specimen sequenced was naive CD4+ T cells sorted from blood. These receptors were obtained from a woman aged 30 to 39 in good health. CDR3s include the opening cysteine and the closing phenylalanine or tryptophan. The D gene is left open where the match is weak. Expanded clones are given a class, and other clones once, few, many or no size at all.

d_gene: TRBD2; v_gene: TRBV6-1; abundance: NA; j_gene: TRBJ2-7; CDR3nt: TGTGCCAGCAAAAAACTAGCGGCCTCCTACGAGCAGTACTTC; CDR3aa: CASKKLAASYEQYF
d_gene: NA; v_gene: TRBV28; abundance: NA; j_gene: TRBJ2-3; CDR3nt: TGTGCCAGCAGGAATGTGGAGGCGGGGAGCACAGATACGCAGTATTTT; CDR3aa: CASRNVEAGSTDTQYF
d_gene: NA; v_gene: TRBV5-8; abundance: NA; j_gene: TRBJ2-1; CDR3nt: TGTGCCAGCAGCCAAGGACAGAATTCCTACAATGAGCAGTTCTTC; CDR3aa: CASSQGQNSYNEQFF
d_gene: NA; v_gene: TRBV7-9; abundance: NA; j_gene: TRBJ1-2; CDR3nt: TGTGCCAGCAGCGACTGGACAGAAGGAACTCTCTATGGCTACACCTTC; CDR3aa: CASSDWTEGTLYGYTF
d_gene: NA; v_gene: TRBV27; abundance: NA; j_gene: TRBJ2-2; CDR3nt: TGTGCCAGCAGTCTCAGGGGAATCACCGGGGAGCTGTTTTTT; CDR3aa: CASSLRGITGELFF
d_gene: TRBD1; v_gene: TRBV5-4; abundance: NA; j_gene: TRBJ2-1; CDR3nt: TGTGCCAGCAGCTTGGGGGGACAGGGGATGGATGAGCAGTTCTTC; CDR3aa: CASSLGGQGMDEQFF
d_gene: TRBD2; v_gene: TRBV5-1; abundance: NA; j_gene: TRBJ2-7; CDR3nt: TGCGCCAGCAGCCAAGGACTAGCGGGAGTCCACGAGCAGTACTTC; CDR3aa: CASSQGLAGVHEQYF
d_gene: NA; v_gene: TRBV18; abundance: once; j_gene: TRBJ2-1; CDR3nt: TGTGCCAGCTCACCACGTGTATGGAGCTCCTACAATGAGCAGTTCTTC; CDR3aa: CASSPRVWSSYNEQFF
d_gene: NA; v_gene: TRBV5-1; abundance: NA; j_gene: TRBJ2-5; CDR3nt: TGCGCCAGCAGCTTTGACAGGACCGAAGAGACCCAGTACTTC; CDR3aa: CASSFDRTEETQYF
d_gene: TRBD1; v_gene: TRBV2; abundance: NA; j_gene: TRBJ2-1; CDR3nt: TGTGCCAGCAGTCCGGGACAGGGGAATGAGCAGTTCTTC; CDR3aa: CASSPGQGNEQFF
d_gene: NA; v_gene: TRBV11-3; abundance: NA; j_gene: TRBJ1-4; CDR3nt: TGTGCCAGCAGCCGAACCGGAGCGATTAATGAAAAACTGTTTTTT; CDR3aa: CASSRTGAINEKLFF
d_gene: NA; v_gene: TRBV14; abundance: NA; j_gene: TRBJ2-1; CDR3nt: TGTGCCAGCAGCGAAATAACTGACGGGCAGTTCTTC; CDR3aa: CASSEITDGQFF
d_gene: TRBD1; v_gene: TRBV5-1; abundance: NA; j_gene: TRBJ1-4; CDR3nt: TGCGCCAGCAGGCTTGGGACAGGACAAGCAACTAATGAAAAACTGTTTTTT; CDR3aa: CASRLGTGQATNEKLFF
d_gene: NA; v_gene: TRBV28; abundance: NA; j_gene: TRBJ2-3; CDR3nt: TGTGCCAGCAGTTTCGTGTTTCGATTAGGAGAAACTAGCACAGATACGCAGTATTTT; CDR3aa: CASSFVFRLGETSTDTQYF
d_gene: NA; v_gene: TRBV2; abundance: NA; j_gene: TRBJ2-1; CDR3nt: TGTGCCAGCAGTGAACCTGCCCGGGACTGGCGGGATAATGAGCAGTTCTTC; CDR3aa: CASSEPARDWRDNEQFF
d_gene: TRBD1; v_gene: TRBV30; abundance: NA; j_gene: TRBJ1-5; CDR3nt: TGTGCCTGGGAGGGGACAGGTATCAATCAGCCCCAGCATTTT; CDR3aa: CAWEGTGINQPQHF
d_gene: NA; v_gene: TRBV11-2; abundance: once; j_gene: TRBJ2-5; CDR3nt: TGTGCCAGCAGCTCCCTTCGGCTAGCCCAAGAGACCCAGTACTTC; CDR3aa: CASSSLRLAQETQYF
d_gene: TRBD1; v_gene: TRBV12-5; abundance: NA; j_gene: TRBJ1-1; CDR3nt: TGTGCTAGTGGTTTTGAACCGGGACAGGGGCTCAGTCGGGCTTTCTTT; CDR3aa: CASGFEPGQGLSRAFF
d_gene: TRBD1; v_gene: TRBV5-4; abundance: NA; j_gene: TRBJ2-7; CDR3nt: TGTGCCAGCAGCCCTGACAGGGAGTACGAGCAGTACTTC; CDR3aa: CASSPDREYEQYF
d_gene: NA; v_gene: TRBV5-1; abundance: NA; j_gene: TRBJ2-1; CDR3nt: TGCGCCAGCAGCCCCCTTCTTTTGGGACACAACTTCAATGAGCAGTTCTTC; CDR3aa: CASSPLLLGHNFNEQFF
d_gene: NA; v_gene: TRBV7-6; abundance: NA; j_gene: TRBJ1-2; CDR3nt: TGTGCCACGGGAAAGGAGCCCCGTTGGGGCTACACCTTC; CDR3aa: CATGKEPRWGYTF
d_gene: NA; v_gene: TRBV6-6; abundance: NA; j_gene: TRBJ1-4; CDR3nt: TGTGCCAGCAGGTCCTCAGGGAGTAGCGAAAAACTGTTTTTT; CDR3aa: CASRSSGSSEKLFF
d_gene: NA; v_gene: TRBV18; abundance: NA; j_gene: TRBJ1-1; CDR3nt: TGTGCCAGCTCACCTTTAAAACTGAACACTGAAGCTTTCTTT; CDR3aa: CASSPLKLNTEAFF
d_gene: NA; v_gene: TRBV28; abundance: NA; j_gene: TRBJ1-1; CDR3nt: TGTGCCAGCAGTTTATCTGGGAAGGGATTGTTTGAAGCTTTCTTT; CDR3aa: CASSLSGKGLFEAFF
d_gene: TRBD2; v_gene: TRBV6-5; abundance: NA; j_gene: TRBJ2-7; CDR3nt: TGTGCCAGCAGTTACTCGGCCCTAGCGGGGATCTACGAGCAGTACTTC; CDR3aa: CASSYSALAGIYEQYF
d_gene: NA; v_gene: TRBV5-4; abundance: NA; j_gene: TRBJ1-2; CDR3nt: TGTGCCAGCAGCTTGGGCGGCTATGGCTACACCTTC; CDR3aa: CASSLGGYGYTF
d_gene: NA; v_gene: TRBV6-1; abundance: NA; j_gene: TRBJ1-3; CDR3nt: TGTGCCAGCAGAGGACCCGGGACTGGGATGTGGACCATATATTTT; CDR3aa: CASRGPGTGMWTIYF
d_gene: NA; v_gene: TRBV7-8; abundance: NA; j_gene: TRBJ2-1; CDR3nt: TGTGCCAGCAGCCTAACTGACGGGAGTTGGAATGAGCAGTTCTTC; CDR3aa: CASSLTDGSWNEQFF
d_gene: TRBD2; v_gene: TRBV5-1; abundance: NA; j_gene: TRBJ2-2; CDR3nt: TGCGCCACCGCGGGACTAGCGGGAGGGCCGTCCGGGGAGCTGTTTTTT; CDR3aa: CATAGLAGGPSGELFF
d_gene: NA; v_gene: TRBV9; abundance: NA; j_gene: TRBJ2-1; CDR3nt: TGTGCCAGCAGCGTGGGCGCGAGCTCGTACTCCTACAATGAGCAGTTCTTC; CDR3aa: CASSVGASSYSYNEQFF
d_gene: NA; v_gene: TRBV11-2; abundance: NA; j_gene: TRBJ2-5; CDR3nt: TGTGCCAGCAGCTTCCGTCCGGGACTCCAAGAGACCCAGTACTTC; CDR3aa: CASSFRPGLQETQYF
d_gene: TRBD1; v_gene: TRBV6-6; abundance: NA; j_gene: TRBJ1-2; CDR3nt: TGTGCCAGCAGTAGAACAGGGGGTGGAGGCTACACCTTC; CDR3aa: CASSRTGGGGYTF
d_gene: NA; v_gene: TRBV18; abundance: once; j_gene: TRBJ1-2; CDR3nt: TGTGCCAGCTCACCACGTCGGACCCCATCCCTCTATGGCTACACCTTC; CDR3aa: CASSPRRTPSLYGYTF
d_gene: NA; v_gene: TRBV6-5; abundance: NA; j_gene: TRBJ2-3; CDR3nt: TGTGCCAGCAGCCAAGCCCCCCAGGGGGGAGATACGCAGTATTTT; CDR3aa: CASSQAPQGGDTQYF
d_gene: TRBD1; v_gene: TRBV18; abundance: NA; j_gene: TRBJ1-5; CDR3nt: TGTGCCAGCTCACACAGTGTTGGGACAGGCGTCAATCAGCCCCAGCATTTT; CDR3aa: CASSHSVGTGVNQPQHF
d_gene: TRBD2; v_gene: TRBV9; abundance: NA; j_gene: TRBJ2-1; CDR3nt: TGTGCCAGCAGCCCCCCGGGGGGCAATGAGCAGTTCTTC; CDR3aa: CASSPPGGNEQFF
d_gene: TRBD1; v_gene: TRBV19; abundance: NA; j_gene: TRBJ1-5; CDR3nt: TGTGCCAGTAGTATAGCGGACAGGGAAAGAGATCAGCCCCAGCATTTT; CDR3aa: CASSIADRERDQPQHF
d_gene: NA; v_gene: TRBV11-1; abundance: NA; j_gene: TRBJ1-2; CDR3nt: TGTGCCAGCAGCTTCAGCCCGGCCGACTTCTACACCTTC; CDR3aa: CASSFSPADFYTF
d_gene: NA; v_gene: TRBV7-9; abundance: NA; j_gene: TRBJ1-2; CDR3nt: TGTGCCAGCAGCTTGATTAGATCCGGATATGGCTACACCTTC; CDR3aa: CASSLIRSGYGYTF
d_gene: NA; v_gene: TRBV5-4; abundance: NA; j_gene: TRBJ1-1; CDR3nt: TGTGCCAGCACCCTTTTTTCGACTGGGAACACTGAAGCTTTCTTT; CDR3aa: CASTLFSTGNTEAFF
d_gene: NA; v_gene: TRBV5-1; abundance: NA; j_gene: TRBJ2-3; CDR3nt: TGCGCCAGCAGCCGTCTAGCGACCACAGATACGCAGTATTTT; CDR3aa: CASSRLATTDTQYF
d_gene: TRBD1; v_gene: TRBV6-4; abundance: NA; j_gene: TRBJ2-2; CDR3nt: TGTGCCAGCAGTACCCGACAGGGGGGCACCGGGGAGCTGTTTTTT; CDR3aa: CASSTRQGGTGELFF